The 12 T cell receptor beta chains presented below share a single source sample, sequenced in a study of T cells expressing NK-cell markers. TCRdb re-called the 5' RACE reads and shows each CDR3 protein once, DNA omitted. The sample data list 550,000 or so distinct CDR3 sequences. The sequenced sample consisted of blood T cells: a sorted CD56 or NKG2C T cell subset, CD4+ or CD8+ T cells, or bulk PBMC T cells (not recorded which). These TCRs come from a man aged 18 to 29 in good health.

V usage is TRBV9 and J usage is TRBJ1-4; there is no DNA to check the TCRdb D call of TRBD1. The CDR3 sequence is 15 residues long. Germline lookup yields CDR1 SGDLS and CDR2 YYNGEE. Here the CDR3 reads CASSVGTVGGEKLFF.

The rearrangement joins TRBV4-3 to TRBJ1-2; TCRdb calls TRBD1, which cannot be checked without DNA. Germline CDR1 and CDR2: LGHNA and YSLEER. The CDR3 has 15 residues. CDR3: CASSQVDRDRNGYTF.

V is TRBV6-5 and J is TRBJ2-1; TCRdb picks TRBD1, but there is no DNA to check that call. The CDR3 spans 16 residues. The germline V gene has CDR1 MNHEY and CDR2 SVGAGI. CDR3 region: CASSLTTPSTNNEQFF.

The rearrangement links TRBV7-9 to TRBJ2-5. Germline CDR1 reads SEHNR; CDR2 reads FQNEAQ (reference sequence). CDR3 length: 13 residues. This chain's CDR3 is CASNRGYQETQYF.

The chain combines TRBV5-6 with TRBJ1-5; TCRdb designates TRBD1, a call that cannot be tested without DNA. Germline V gene lookup returns CDR1 SGHDT and CDR2 YYEEEE. The CDR3 is 13 residues long. CDR3 in amino acids: CASLNVPPQPQHF.

The chain recombines TRBV7-9 with TRBJ2-3; with no DNA, the TCRdb D assignment of TRBD2 cannot be verified. Germline lookup yields CDR1 SEHNR and CDR2 FQNEAQ (reference sequence). The CDR3 is 14 residues long. The CDR3: CASSPPGGRDTQYF.

The chain uses TRBV11-2 and TRBJ2-1; there is no DNA to check the TCRdb D call of TRBD1. Germline assignment: CDR1 SGHAT and CDR2 FQNNGV. The CDR3 consists of 18 residues. This chain's CDR3 is CASSSRRASDPLNNEQFF.

This chain uses TRBV12-3 or TRBV12-4 with TRBJ2-1; with no DNA, the TCRdb D assignment of TRBD2 cannot be verified. The CDR3 is 12 amino acids. The CDR3 sequence: CASSRLAGEEFF.

The CDR3 reads CASSPPQGPYNEQFF. This rearrangement joins TRBV5-1 to TRBJ2-1; TCRdb's D call, TRBD1, is unchecked because there is no DNA. The V gene's germline CDR1 is SGHRS and CDR2 YFSETQ. The CDR3 has 15 amino acids.

The V and J genes are TRBV5-1 and TRBJ2-6; TCRdb returns TRBD1, unconfirmable since there is no DNA. This CDR3 has 17 amino acids. CDR1 and CDR2 (germline): SGHRS, YFSETQ. The CDR3 here is CASSLQGPNSGANVLTF.

The chain has TRBV15 and TRBJ2-7; TCRdb proposes TRBD2, but this gene call is untestable without DNA. The germline gives CDR1 LNHNV, CDR2 YYDKDF (reference sequence). The CDR3 sequence is 15 residues long. CDR3 protein: CATSRDGGRAGEQYF. Full variable domain (remainder filled in from reference TRBV15 and TRBJ2-7): DAMVIQNPRYQVTQFGKPVTLSCSQTLNHNVMYWYQQKSSQAPKLLFHYYDKDFNNEADTPDNFQSRRPNTSFCFLDIRSPGLGDTAMYLCATSRDGGRAGEQYFGPGTRLTVT.

The chain recombines TRBV7-2 with TRBJ2-3; TCRdb gives TRBD2 as the D gene, but with no DNA this cannot be confirmed. This CDR3 comprises 16 residues. Per germline, CDR1 SGHTA and CDR2 FQGNSA. This CDR3 reads CASSLVASGRTDTQYF.